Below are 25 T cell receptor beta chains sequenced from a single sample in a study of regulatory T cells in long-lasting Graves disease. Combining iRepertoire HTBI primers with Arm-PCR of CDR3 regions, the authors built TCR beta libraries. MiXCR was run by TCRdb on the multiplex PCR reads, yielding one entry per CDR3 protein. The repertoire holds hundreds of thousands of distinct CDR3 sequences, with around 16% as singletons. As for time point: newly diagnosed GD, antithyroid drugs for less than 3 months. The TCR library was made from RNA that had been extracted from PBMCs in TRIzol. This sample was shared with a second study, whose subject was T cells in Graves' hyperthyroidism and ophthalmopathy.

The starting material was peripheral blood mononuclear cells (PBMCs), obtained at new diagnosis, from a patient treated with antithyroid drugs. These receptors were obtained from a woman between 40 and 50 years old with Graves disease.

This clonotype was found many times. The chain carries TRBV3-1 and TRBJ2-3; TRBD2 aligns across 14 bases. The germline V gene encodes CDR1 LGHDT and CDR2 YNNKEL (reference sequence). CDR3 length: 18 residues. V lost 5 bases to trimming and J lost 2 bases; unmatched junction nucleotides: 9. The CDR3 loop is CASSSEGTSGSYTDTQYF. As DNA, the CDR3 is TGTGCCAGCAGCTCAGAAGGGACTAGCGGGAGTTACACAGATACGCAGTATTTT.

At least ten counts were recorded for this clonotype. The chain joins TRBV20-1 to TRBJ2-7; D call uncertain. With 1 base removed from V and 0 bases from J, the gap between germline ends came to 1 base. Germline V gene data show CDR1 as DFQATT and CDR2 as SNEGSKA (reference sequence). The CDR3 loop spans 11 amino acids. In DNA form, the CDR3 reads TGCAGTGCTAGAGCCTCCTACGAGCAGTACTTC. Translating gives CSARASYEQYF.

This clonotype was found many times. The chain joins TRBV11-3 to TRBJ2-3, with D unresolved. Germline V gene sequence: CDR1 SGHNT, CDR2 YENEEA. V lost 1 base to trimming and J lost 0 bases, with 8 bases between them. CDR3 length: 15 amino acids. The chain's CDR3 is CASSLAGTSTDTQYF. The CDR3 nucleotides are TGTGCCAGCAGCTTAGCGGGTACTAGCACAGATACGCAGTATTTT.

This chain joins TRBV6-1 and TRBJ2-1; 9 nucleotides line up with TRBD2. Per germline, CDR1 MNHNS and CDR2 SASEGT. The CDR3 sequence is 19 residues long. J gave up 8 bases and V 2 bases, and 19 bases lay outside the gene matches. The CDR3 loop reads CASSEYAIGSGSPRDEQFF. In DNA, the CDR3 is TGTGCCAGCAGTGAATATGCCATAGGTAGCGGGAGCCCCCGGGATGAGCAGTTCTTC.

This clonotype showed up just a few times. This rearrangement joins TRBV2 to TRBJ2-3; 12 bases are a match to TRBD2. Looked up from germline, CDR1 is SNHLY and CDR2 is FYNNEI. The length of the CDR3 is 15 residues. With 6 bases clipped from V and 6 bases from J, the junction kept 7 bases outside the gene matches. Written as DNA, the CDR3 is TGTGCCAGCAGCCTAGCGGGAGGGCCCTCGGATACGCAGTATTTT. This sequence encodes CASSLAGGPSDTQYF.

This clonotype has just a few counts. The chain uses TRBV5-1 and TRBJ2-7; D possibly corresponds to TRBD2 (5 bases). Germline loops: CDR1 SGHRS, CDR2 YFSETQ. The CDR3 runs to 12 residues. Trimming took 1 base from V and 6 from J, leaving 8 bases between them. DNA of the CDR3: TGCGCCAGCAGCTTGAAACTAGGCGAGCAGTACTTC. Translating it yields CASSLKLGEQYF.

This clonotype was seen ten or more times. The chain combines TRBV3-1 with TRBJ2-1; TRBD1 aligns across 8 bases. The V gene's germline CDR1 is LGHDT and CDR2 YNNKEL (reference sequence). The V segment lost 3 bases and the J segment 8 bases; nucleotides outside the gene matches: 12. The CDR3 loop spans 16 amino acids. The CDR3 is CASSQSRGPYRDEQFF. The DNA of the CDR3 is TGTGCCAGCAGCCAGAGCAGGGGGCCCTACAGGGATGAGCAGTTCTTC.

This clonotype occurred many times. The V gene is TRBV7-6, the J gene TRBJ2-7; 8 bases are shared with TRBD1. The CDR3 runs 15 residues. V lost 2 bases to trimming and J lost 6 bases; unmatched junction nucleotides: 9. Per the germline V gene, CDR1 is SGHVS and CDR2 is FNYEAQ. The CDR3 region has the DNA TGTGCCAGCAGCTTACTGACAGGGGCCTCGGTCGAGCAGTACTTC. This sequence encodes CASSLLTGASVEQYF.

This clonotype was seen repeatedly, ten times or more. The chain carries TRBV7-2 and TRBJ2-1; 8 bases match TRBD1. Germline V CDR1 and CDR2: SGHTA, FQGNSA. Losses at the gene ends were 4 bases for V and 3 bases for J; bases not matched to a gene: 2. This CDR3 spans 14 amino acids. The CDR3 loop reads CASSWDRYYNEQFF. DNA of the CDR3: TGTGCCAGCAGCTGGGACAGGTACTACAATGAGCAGTTCTTC.

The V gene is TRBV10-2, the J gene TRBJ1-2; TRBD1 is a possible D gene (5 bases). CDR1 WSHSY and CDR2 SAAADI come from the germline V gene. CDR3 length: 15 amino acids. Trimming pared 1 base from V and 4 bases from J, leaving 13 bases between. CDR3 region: CASSEWGTRGYGYTF. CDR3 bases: TGCGCCAGCAGTGAGTGGGGGACGAGGGGCTATGGCTACACCTTC.

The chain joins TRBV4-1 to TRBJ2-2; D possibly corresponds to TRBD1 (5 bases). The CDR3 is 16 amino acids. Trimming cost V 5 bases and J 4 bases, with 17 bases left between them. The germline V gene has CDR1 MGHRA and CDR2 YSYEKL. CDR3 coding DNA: TGCGCCAGCAGCTGGACCAGGGCCTTTACCACCGGGGAGCTGTTTTTT. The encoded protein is CASSWTRAFTTGELFF.

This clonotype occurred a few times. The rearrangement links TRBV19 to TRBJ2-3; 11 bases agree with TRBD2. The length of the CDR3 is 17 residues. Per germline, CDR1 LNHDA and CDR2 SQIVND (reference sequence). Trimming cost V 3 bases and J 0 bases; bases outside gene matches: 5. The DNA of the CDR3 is TGTGCCAGTAGTATGGGACTAGCGGAGGCAAGCACAGATACGCAGTATTTT. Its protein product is CASSMGLAEASTDTQYF.

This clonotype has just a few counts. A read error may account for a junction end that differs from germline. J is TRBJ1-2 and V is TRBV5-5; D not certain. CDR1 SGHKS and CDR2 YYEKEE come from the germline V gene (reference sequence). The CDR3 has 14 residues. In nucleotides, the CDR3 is TGTGCCGGCAGCTTGGAGGGAATCGACTATGGCTACACCTTC. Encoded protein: CAGSLEGIDYGYTF.

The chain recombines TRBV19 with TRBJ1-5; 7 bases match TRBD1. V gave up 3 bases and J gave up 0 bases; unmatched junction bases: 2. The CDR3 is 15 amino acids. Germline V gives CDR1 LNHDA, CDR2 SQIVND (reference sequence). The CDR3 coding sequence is TGTGCCAGTAGTATGGACAGGAATAGCAATCAGCCCCAGCATTTT. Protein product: CASSMDRNSNQPQHF. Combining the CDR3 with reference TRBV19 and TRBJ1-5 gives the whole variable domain DGGITQSPKYLFRKEGQNVTLSCEQNLNHDAMYWYRQDPGQGLRLIYYSQIVNDFQKGDIAEGYSVSREKKESFPLTVTSAQKNPTAFYLCASSMDRNSNQPQHFGDGTRLSIL.

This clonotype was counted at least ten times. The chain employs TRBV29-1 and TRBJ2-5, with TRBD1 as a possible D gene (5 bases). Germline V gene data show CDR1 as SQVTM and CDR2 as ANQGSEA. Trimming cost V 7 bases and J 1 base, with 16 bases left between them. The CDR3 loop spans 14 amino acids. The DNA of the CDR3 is TGCAGCGGGGAACTAACAGGTCTCCAAGAGACCCAGTACTTC. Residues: CSGELTGLQETQYF.

The CDR3 is CASSNPGNSGNTIYF. CDR3 in DNA: TGTGCCAGTAGCAACCCAGGAAACTCTGGAAACACCATATATTTT. The V and J genes are TRBV19 and TRBJ1-3; D remains unclear. Trimming left V 6 bases short and J 0 bases short, with 12 bases between. Germline CDR1 reads LNHDA; CDR2 reads SQIVND (reference sequence). The CDR3 runs 15 residues.

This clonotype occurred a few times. CDR3 sequence reads: CASTPGQTYEQYF. DNA for the CDR3: TGCGCCAGCACTCCGGGACAGACTTACGAGCAGTACTTC. The chain carries TRBV5-1 and TRBJ2-7; TRBD1 agrees at 7 bases. Germline CDR1 is SGHRS and CDR2 is YFSETQ. The V gene end was trimmed by 6 bases and the J gene end by 4 bases; junction bases not matched to a gene: 7. The CDR3 has 13 residues.

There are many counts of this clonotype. DNA for the CDR3: TGTGCCAGCAGCCCCATGGGACTAGCAGACACAGATACGCAGTATTTT. Amino acids: CASSPMGLADTDTQYF. The chain combines TRBV7-2 with TRBJ2-3, with TRBD2 matching 9 bases. This CDR3 comprises 16 residues. Germline V gene lookup returns CDR1 SGHTA and CDR2 FQGNSA. V lost 5 bases, J lost 2 bases, and 8 bases stayed unmatched.

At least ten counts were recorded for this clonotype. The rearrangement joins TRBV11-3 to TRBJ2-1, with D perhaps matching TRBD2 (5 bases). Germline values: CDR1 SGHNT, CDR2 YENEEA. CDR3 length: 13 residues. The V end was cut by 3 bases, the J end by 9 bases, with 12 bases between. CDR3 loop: CASSFRPAGEQFF. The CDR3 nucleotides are TGTGCCAGCAGCTTCCGACCGGCGGGTGAGCAGTTCTTC.

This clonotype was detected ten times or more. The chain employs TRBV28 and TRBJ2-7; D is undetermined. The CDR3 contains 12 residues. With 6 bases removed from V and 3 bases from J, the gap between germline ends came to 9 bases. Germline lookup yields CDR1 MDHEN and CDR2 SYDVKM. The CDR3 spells CASSLGDYEQYF. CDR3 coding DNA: TGTGCCAGCAGCTTAGGAGACTACGAGCAGTACTTC.

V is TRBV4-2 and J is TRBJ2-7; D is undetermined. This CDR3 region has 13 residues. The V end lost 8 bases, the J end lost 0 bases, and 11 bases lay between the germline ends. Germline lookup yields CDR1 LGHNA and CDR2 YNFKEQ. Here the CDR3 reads CASAPVGSYEQYF. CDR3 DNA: TGTGCCAGCGCTCCGGTCGGCTCCTACGAGCAGTACTTC.

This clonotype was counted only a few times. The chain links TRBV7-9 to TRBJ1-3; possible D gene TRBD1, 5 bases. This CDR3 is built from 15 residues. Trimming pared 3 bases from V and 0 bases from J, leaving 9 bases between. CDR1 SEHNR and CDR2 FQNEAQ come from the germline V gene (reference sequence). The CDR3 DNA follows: TGTGCCAGCAGCTTTATGGGGGGCTCTGGAAACACCATATATTTT. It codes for CASSFMGGSGNTIYF.

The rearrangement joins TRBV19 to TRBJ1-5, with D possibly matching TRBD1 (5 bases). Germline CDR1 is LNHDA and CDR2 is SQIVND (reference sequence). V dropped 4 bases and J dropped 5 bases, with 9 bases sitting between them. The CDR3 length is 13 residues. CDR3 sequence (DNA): TGTGCCAGTAGTAGGGGGGTGTATCAGCCCCAGCATTTT. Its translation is CASSRGVYQPQHF.

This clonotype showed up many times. The CDR3 DNA reads as TGCAGTGCTACACCAGGGGGGACTGAAGCTTTCTTT. It specifies CSATPGGTEAFF. V and J are TRBV20-1 and TRBJ1-1, with 7 bases that match TRBD1. Germline CDR1 and CDR2: DFQATT and SNEGSKA (reference sequence). J was trimmed by 5 bases and V by 4 bases; bases with no gene match: 4. This CDR3 contains 12 residues.

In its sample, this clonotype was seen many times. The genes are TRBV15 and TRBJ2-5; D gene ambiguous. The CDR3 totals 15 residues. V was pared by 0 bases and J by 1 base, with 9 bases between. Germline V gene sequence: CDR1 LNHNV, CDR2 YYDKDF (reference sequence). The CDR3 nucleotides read TGTGCCACCAGCAGAGATCTTCCTATCCAAGAGACCCAGTACTTC. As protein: CATSRDLPIQETQYF.